This T cell receptor (beta chain) comes out of a study of neurological immune-mediated disorders. Germline V lookup: CDR1 DFQATT, CDR2 SNEGSKA (reference sequence). V lost 3 bases to trimming and J lost 3 bases, with 16 bases between them. CDR3 length equals 15 residues. Points from the study as a whole: One cluster of related CDR3 sequences contained, by phylogenetic grouping, the repertoires of 18 of 34 multiple sclerosis patients and formed a possible signature.

There are many counts of this clonotype. Its antigen remains unknown. TCRdb reprocessed the 5' RACE reads via MiXCR and lists one record per CDR3 protein. This table has 71,000 or so distinct CDR3 sequences, 4.5% to 6.5% appearing once. The chain uses TRBV20-1 and TRBJ2-3; maybe TRBD1 (6 bases). This TCR was sampled from a young woman with multiple sclerosis. The sequenced material came from PBMCs. The CDR3 DNA reads as TGCAGTGCTAGTATGGGCCAGGGGACGACAGATACGCAGTATTTT. The encoded protein is CSASMGQGTTDTQYF.